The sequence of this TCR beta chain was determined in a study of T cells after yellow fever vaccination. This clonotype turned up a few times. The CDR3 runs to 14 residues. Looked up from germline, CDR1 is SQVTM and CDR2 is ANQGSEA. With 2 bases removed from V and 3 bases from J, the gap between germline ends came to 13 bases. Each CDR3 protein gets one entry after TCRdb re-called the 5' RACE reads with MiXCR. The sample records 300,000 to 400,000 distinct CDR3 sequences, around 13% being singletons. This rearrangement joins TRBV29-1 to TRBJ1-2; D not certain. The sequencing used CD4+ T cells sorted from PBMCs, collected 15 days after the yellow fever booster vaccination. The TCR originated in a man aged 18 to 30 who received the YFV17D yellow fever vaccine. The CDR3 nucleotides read TGCAGCGTTGAATATCCGGCTCCGGACTATGGCTACACCTTC. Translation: CSVEYPAPDYGYTF. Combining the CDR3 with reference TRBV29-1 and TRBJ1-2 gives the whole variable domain SAVISQKPSRDICQRGTSLTIQCQVDSQVTMMFWYRQQPGQSLTLIATANQGSEATYESGFVIDKFPISRPNLTFSTLTVSNMSPEDSSIYLCSVEYPAPDYGYTFGSGTRLTVV.